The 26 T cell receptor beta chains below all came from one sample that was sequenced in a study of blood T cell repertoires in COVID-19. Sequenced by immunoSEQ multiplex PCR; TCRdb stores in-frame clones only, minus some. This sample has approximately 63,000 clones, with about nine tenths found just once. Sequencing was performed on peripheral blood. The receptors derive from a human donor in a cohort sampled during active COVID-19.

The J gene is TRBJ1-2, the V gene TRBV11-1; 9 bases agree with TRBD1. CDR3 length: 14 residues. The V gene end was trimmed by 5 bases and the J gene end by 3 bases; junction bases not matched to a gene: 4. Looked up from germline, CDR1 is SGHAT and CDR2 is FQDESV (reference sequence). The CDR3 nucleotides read TGTGCCAGCAGCGAACAGGGGGCTGACTATGGCTACACCTTC. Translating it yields CASSEQGADYGYTF.

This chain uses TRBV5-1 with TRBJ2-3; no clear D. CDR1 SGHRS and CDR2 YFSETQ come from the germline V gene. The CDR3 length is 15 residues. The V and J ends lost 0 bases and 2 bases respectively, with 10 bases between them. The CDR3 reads CASSLGLTNTDTQYF. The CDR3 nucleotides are TGCGCCAGCAGCTTGGGACTCACAAACACAGATACGCAGTATTTT.

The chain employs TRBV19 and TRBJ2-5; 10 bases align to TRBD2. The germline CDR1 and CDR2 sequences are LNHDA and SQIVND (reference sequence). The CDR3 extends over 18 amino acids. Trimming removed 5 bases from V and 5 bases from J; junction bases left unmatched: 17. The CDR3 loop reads CASSPRRAGGPESETQYF. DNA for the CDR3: TGTGCCAGTAGTCCCCGTAGAGCGGGGGGGCCAGAATCTGAGACCCAGTACTTC.

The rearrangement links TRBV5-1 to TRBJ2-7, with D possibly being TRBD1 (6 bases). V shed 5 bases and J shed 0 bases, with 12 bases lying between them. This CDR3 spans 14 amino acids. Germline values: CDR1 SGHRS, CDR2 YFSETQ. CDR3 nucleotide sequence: TGCGCCAGCAGGGTAGGGGGAGACTCCTACGAGCAGTACTTC. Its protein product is CASRVGGDSYEQYF.

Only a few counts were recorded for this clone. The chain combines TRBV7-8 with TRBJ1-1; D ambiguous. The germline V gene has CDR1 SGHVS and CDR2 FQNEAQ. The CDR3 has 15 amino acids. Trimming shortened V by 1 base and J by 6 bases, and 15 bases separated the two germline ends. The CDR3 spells CASSLVPMFSAEAFF. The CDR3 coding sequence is TGTGCCAGCAGCTTAGTGCCCATGTTCAGCGCTGAAGCTTTCTTT.

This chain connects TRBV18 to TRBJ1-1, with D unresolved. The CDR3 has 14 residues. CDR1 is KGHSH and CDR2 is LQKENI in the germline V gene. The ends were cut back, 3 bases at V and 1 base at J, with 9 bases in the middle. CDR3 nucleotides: TGTGCCAGCTCACCCCTTAGCAGGAACACTGAAGCTTTCTTT. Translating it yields CASSPLSRNTEAFF.

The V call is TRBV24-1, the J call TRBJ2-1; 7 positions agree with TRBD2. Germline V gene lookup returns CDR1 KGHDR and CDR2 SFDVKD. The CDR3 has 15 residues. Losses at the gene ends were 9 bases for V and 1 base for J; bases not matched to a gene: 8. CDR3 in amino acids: CATAGRGSSYNEQFF. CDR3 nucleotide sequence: TGTGCCACCGCCGGTCGCGGGAGTTCCTACAATGAGCAGTTCTTC.

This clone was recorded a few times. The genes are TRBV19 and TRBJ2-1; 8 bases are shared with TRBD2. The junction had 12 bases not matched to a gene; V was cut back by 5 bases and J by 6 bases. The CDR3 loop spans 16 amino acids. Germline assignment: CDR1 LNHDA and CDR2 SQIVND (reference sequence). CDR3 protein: CASSASGTRVTNEQFF. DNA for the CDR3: TGTGCCAGTAGTGCGTCCGGGACTAGAGTCACCAATGAGCAGTTCTTC.

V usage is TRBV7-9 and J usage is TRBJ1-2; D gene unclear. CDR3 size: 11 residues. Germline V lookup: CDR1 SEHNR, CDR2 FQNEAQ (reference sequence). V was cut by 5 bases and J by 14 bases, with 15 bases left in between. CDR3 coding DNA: TGTGCCAGCAGCCCGGATAGGCCCGGGACCTTC. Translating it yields CASSPDRPGTF.

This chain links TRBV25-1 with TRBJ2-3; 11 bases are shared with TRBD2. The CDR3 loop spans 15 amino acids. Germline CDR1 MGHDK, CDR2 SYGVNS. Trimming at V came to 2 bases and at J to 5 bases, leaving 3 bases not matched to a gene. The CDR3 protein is CASSERGTSGDTQYF. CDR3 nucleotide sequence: TGTGCCAGCAGTGAAAGGGGGACTAGCGGAGATACGCAGTATTTT.

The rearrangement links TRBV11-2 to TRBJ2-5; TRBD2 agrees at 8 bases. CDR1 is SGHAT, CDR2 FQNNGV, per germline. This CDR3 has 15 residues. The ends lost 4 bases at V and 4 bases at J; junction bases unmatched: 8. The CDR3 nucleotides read TGTGCCAGCAGCTATAGCGGGGCCGATGGAGAGACCCAGTACTTC. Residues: CASSYSGADGETQYF.

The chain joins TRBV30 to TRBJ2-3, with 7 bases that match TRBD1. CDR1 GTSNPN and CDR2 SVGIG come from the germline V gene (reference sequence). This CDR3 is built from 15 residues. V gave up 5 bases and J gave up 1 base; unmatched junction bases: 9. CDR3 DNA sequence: TGTGCCTGGGCCCGGGACAGTATAGGCACAGATACGCAGTATTTT. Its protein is CAWARDSIGTDTQYF.

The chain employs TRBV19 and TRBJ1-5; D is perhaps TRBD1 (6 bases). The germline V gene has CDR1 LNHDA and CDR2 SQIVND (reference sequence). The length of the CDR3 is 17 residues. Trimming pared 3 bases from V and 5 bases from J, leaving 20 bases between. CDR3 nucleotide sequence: TGTGCCAGTAGTATGGGGGCCGGGGGGGCAGCTTATCAGCCCCAGCATTTT. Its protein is CASSMGAGGAAYQPQHF.

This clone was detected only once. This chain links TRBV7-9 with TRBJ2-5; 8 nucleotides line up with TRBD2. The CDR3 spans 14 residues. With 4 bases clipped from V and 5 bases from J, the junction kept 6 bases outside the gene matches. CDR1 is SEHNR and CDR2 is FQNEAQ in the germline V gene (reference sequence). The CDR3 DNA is TGTGCCAGCAGCTCGGGACTAGGATTGGAGACCCAGTACTTC. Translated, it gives CASSSGLGLETQYF.

The CDR3 region is CASSGLGVETQYF. The CDR3 region has the DNA TGTGCCAGCAGTGGACTAGGGGTAGAGACCCAGTACTTC. The genes are TRBV3-1 (or the pseudogene TRBV3-2) and TRBJ2-5; the match to TRBD2 covers 7 bases. J gave up 4 bases and V 6 bases, and 5 bases lay outside the gene matches. Germline values: CDR1 LGHDT, CDR2 YNNKEL (reference sequence). This CDR3 is 13 amino acids long.

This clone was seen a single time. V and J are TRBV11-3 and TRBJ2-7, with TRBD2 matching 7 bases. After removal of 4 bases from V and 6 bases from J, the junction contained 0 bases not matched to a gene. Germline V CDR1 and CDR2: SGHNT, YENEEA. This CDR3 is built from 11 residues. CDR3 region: CASSSGGEQYF. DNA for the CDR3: TGTGCCAGCAGCTCGGGGGGCGAGCAGTACTTC.

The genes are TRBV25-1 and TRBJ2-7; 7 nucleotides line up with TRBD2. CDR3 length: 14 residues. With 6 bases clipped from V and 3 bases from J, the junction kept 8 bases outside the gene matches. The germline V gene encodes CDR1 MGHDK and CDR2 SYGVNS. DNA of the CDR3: TGTGCCAGCAGCGACGGGGGGAGTTACTACGAGCAGTACTTC. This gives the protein CASSDGGSYYEQYF.

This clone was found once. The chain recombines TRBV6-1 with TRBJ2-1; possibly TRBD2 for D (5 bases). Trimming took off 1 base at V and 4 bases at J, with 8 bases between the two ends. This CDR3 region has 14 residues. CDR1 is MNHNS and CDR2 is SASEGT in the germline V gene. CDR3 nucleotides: TGTGCCAGCAGTGAAGGGACTCTTTACAATGAGCAGTTCTTC. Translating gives CASSEGTLYNEQFF.

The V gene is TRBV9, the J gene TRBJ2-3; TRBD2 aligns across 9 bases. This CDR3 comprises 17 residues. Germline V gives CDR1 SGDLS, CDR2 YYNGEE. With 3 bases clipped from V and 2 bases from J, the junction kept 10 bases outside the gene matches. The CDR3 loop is CASSGYGGGGATDTQYF. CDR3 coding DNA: TGTGCCAGCAGCGGATATGGGGGCGGGGGGGCCACAGATACGCAGTATTTT.

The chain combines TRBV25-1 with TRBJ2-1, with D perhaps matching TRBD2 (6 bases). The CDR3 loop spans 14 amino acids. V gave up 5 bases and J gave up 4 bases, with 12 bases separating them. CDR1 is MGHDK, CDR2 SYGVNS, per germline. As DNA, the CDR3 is TGTGCCAGCAGTCACCCGGGAGATTACAATGAGCAGTTCTTC. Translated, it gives CASSHPGDYNEQFF. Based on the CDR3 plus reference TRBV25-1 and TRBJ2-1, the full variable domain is EADIYQTPRYLVIGTGKKITLECSQTMGHDKMYWYQQDPGMELHLIHYSYGVNSTEKGDLSSESTVSRIRTEHFPLTLESARPSHTSQYLCASSHPGDYNEQFFGPGTRLTVL.

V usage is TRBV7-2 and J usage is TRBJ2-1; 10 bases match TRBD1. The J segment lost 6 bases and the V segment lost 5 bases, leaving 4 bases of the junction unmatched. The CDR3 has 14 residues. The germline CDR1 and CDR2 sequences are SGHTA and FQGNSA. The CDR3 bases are TGTGCCAGCAGCACGGGACAGGGGCTCAATGAGCAGTTCTTC. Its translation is CASSTGQGLNEQFF.

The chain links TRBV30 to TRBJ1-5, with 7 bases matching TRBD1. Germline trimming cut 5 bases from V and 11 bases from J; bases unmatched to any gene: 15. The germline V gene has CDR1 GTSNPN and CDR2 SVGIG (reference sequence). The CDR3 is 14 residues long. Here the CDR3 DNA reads TGTGCCTGGGCAAGAGGGTGGCCAACAGGGGCCCAGCATTTT. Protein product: CAWARGWPTGAQHF.

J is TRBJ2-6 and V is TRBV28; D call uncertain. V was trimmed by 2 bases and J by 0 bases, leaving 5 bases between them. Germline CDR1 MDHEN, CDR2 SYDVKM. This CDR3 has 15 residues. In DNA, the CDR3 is TGTGCCAGCAGTTTACCCTCCTCTGGGGCCAACGTCCTGACTTTC. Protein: CASSLPSSGANVLTF.

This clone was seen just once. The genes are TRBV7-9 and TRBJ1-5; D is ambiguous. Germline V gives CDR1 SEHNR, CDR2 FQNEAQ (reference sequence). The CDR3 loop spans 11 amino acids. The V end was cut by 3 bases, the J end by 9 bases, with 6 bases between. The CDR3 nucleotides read TGTGCCAGCAGCTTTAGTCGGCCCCAGCATTTT. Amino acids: CASSFSRPQHF.

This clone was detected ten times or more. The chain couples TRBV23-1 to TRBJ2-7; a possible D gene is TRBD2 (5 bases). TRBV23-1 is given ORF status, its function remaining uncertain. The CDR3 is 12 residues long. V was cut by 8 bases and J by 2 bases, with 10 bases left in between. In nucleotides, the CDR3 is TGCGCCAGCGCGGACTTAACCTACGAGCAGTACTTC. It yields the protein CASADLTYEQYF.

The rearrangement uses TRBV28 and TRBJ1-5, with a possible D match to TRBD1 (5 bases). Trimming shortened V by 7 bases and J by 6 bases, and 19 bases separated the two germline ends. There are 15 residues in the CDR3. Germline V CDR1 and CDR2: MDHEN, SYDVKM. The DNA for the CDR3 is TGTGCCAGCATCAAGGGCGGGGCCCTCGGTCAGCCCCAGCATTTT. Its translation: CASIKGGALGQPQHF. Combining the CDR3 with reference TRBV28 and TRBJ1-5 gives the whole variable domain DVKVTQSSRYLVKRTGEKVFLECVQDMDHENMFWYRQDPGLGLRLIYFSYDVKMKEKGDIPEGYSVSREKKERFSLILESASTNQTSMYLCASIKGGALGQPQHFGDGTRLSIL.